This TCR beta chain comes out of a study of patients and donors after allogeneic stem cell transplantation. TCRdb re-analysed the RT-PCR reads in MiXCR, keeping a single row per CDR3 protein. The data contain hundreds of thousands of distinct CDR3 sequences, around 15% of them singletons. Notes on this clonotype: The conserved closing phenylalanine or tryptophan is absent in this CDR3, likely reflecting a read error. The DNA is omitted, as the CDR3 cannot be located on it reliably, and the CDR3 follows TCRdb's listing.

The length of the CDR3 is 11 amino acids, counting both ends. Germline CDR1 reads MNHNS; CDR2 reads SASEGT. Sequencing was carried out using blood, either unsorted or a sorted T cell fraction (not recorded which). This clonotype originated in a human donor who was either an allogeneic HSCT recipient or a stem cell or donor lymphocyte infusion donor (not recorded which). It is not recorded whose cells these are; they may come from a transplant donor. The J gene is TRBJ2-7, the V gene TRBV6-1; the table's D call, TRBD2, was not checked against the DNA. CDR3 in amino acids: CASSEATTKVL.